Listed here are 14 T cell receptor beta chains from one sample, sequenced in a study of graft-versus-host responses after intestinal transplantation. Irradiated stimulators labeled with violet dye, 200,000 in number, were plated with 200,000 CFSE-labeled responders. TCRdb's table, derived via immunoSEQ multiplex PCR, lists solely in-frame clones and lacks some. The sample contains roughly 20,000 clones, 44% of which appear only once. The sample here was alloreactive CD8+ T cells from a mixed lymphocyte reaction culture, taken before transplantation. Documented subset: CFSE-low proliferating T cells sorted from approximately 6-day pre-transplant mixed lymphocyte reaction (GvH or HvG direction). Receptors originate from a human patient who was an organ donor for intestinal transplantation.

About this clone itself: The germline gene is not matched at one end of the junction; a read error may be the cause. In the same sample, other DNA sequences code for this CDR3. The chain joins TRBV4-2 to TRBJ2-3, with 15 nucleotides matching TRBD2. The CDR3 covers 16 residues. Germline CDR1 LGHNA, CDR2 YNFKEQ. The CDR3 sequence: CASSPPGLAGGDTQYF. DNA for the CDR3: TGTGCTAGCAGCCCGCCGGGACTAGCGGGAGGAGATACGCAGTATTTT.

The rearrangement links TRBV11-3 to TRBJ2-1; D perhaps matches TRBD2 (5 bases). The CDR3 runs to 13 residues. Trimming took off 1 base at V and 7 bases at J, with 8 bases between the two ends. Germline CDR1 reads SGHNT; CDR2 reads YENEEA. CDR3 loop: CASSLGRGNEQFF. CDR3 DNA: TGTGCCAGCAGCTTAGGACGGGGTAATGAGCAGTTCTTC.

The chain couples TRBV30 to TRBJ1-1; D remains ambiguous. With 0 bases removed from V and 4 bases from J, the gap between germline ends came to 6 bases. Germline assignment: CDR1 GTSNPN and CDR2 SVGIG (reference sequence). CDR3 length: 12 amino acids. The CDR3 nucleotides read TGTGCCTGGAGTGTAATTGGCACTGAAGCTTTCTTT. It specifies CAWSVIGTEAFF. Looking up the rest from reference TRBV30 and TRBJ1-1 gives the full variable domain: SQTIHQWPATLVQPVGSPLSLECTVEGTSNPNLYWYRQAAGRGLQLLFYSVGIGQISSEVPQNLSASRPQDRQFILSSKKLLLSDSGFYLCAWSVIGTEAFFGQGTRLTVV.

This sequence joins TRBV6-4 and TRBJ2-5, with D possibly TRBD2 on 5 matching bases. V was shortened by 8 bases and J by 0 bases, with 22 bases between the two germline ends. The CDR3 consists of 17 residues. Germline CDR1 and CDR2: MRHNA and SNTAGT. The CDR3 loop is CASFKAASRKHQETQYF. The DNA for the CDR3 is TGTGCCAGCTTCAAGGCAGCTAGCCGAAAGCACCAAGAGACCCAGTACTTC.

This clone was detected a few times. Sequence at one end of the junction differs from germline and may be a read error. The rearrangement links TRBV4-1 to TRBJ2-7; 8 bases are shared with TRBD2. Per the germline V gene, CDR1 is MGHRA and CDR2 is YSYEKL. This CDR3 is built from 16 residues. The CDR3 loop is CASSQDVLAGHYEQYF. Written as DNA, the CDR3 is TGTGCCAGCAGCCAAGATGTCCTAGCGGGTCACTACGAGCAGTACTTC.

The table lists this clone with a few counts. The chain uses TRBV28 and TRBJ1-2, with 7 bases that match TRBD1. V was clipped by 10 bases and J by 5 bases; unmatched bases: 10. The CDR3 loop spans 13 amino acids. CDR1 MDHEN and CDR2 SYDVKM come from the germline V gene. The CDR3 region is CATQQGRGYGYTF. The CDR3 region has the DNA TGTGCCACCCAACAGGGGAGAGGGTATGGCTACACCTTC.

CDR3 DNA sequence: TGCGCCAGCAGTCCGGGACAAAAAGAGACCCAGTACTTC. It is translated as CASSPGQKETQYF. The gene calls are TRBV23-1 and TRBJ2-5, with a weak D call TRBD1 (6 bases). TRBV23-1 is filed as an ORF, its function uncertain. Trimming removed 4 bases from V and 3 bases from J, with 9 bases in between. The CDR3 is 13 residues long.

The chain links TRBV4-1 to TRBJ2-2; D call uncertain. V was trimmed by 4 bases and J by 5 bases, leaving 14 bases between them. CDR1 MGHRA and CDR2 YSYEKL come from the germline V gene. The CDR3 is 15 amino acids. In DNA form, the CDR3 reads TGCGCCAGCAGCCCCCGTTTTTTCCTGACCGGGGAGCTGTTTTTT. Translating gives CASSPRFFLTGELFF.

This rearrangement joins TRBV11-2 to TRBJ2-1, with TRBD2 matching over 12 bases. V shed 3 bases, J shed 8 bases, and the junction held 14 bases outside the gene matches. Germline-derived CDR1 and CDR2 are SGHAT and FQNNGV. This CDR3 spans 18 amino acids. CDR3 nucleotide sequence: TGTGCCAGCAGCTTCAGCCTAGCGGGAGGGCCGTCGTACGATGAGCAGTTCTTC. Protein product: CASSFSLAGGPSYDEQFF.

The chain uses TRBV7-9 and TRBJ1-1; D is undetermined. V gave up 0 bases and J gave up 5 bases, with 13 bases separating them. CDR3 size: 15 residues. CDR1 and CDR2 (germline): SEHNR, FQNEAQ (reference sequence). The CDR3 loop reads CASSLALGRETEAFF. The CDR3 nucleotides are TGTGCCAGCAGCTTAGCGCTCGGGAGGGAAACTGAAGCTTTCTTT.

CDR3 nucleotide sequence: TGTGCCAGAACGCCACCTGGGGGCTCCTACAATGAGCAGTTCTTC. Its protein product is CARTPPGGSYNEQFF. This chain links TRBV6-4 with TRBJ2-1; D possibly uses TRBD1 or TRBD2 (5 bases each). There are 15 residues in the CDR3. From germline, CDR1 is MRHNA and CDR2 SNTAGT. The germline V and J ends were trimmed by 9 bases and 0 bases, with 15 bases remaining between them.

This clone showed up just once. The chain employs TRBV4-2 and TRBJ1-3; D is ambiguous. V was shortened by 2 bases and J by 12 bases, with 20 bases between the two germline ends. Germline loops: CDR1 LGHNA, CDR2 YNFKEQ. This CDR3 comprises 15 residues. The CDR3 loop is CASSQHPTPGWGIYF. The CDR3 DNA follows: TGTGCCAGCAGCCAACACCCCACCCCGGGTTGGGGCATATATTTT.

The count of this clone is one. The rearrangement links TRBV11-2 to TRBJ2-7; no definite D call. Trimming took off 3 bases at V and 3 bases at J, with 12 bases between the two ends. Per germline, CDR1 SGHAT and CDR2 FQNNGV. The CDR3 spans 14 residues. The CDR3, as DNA: TGTGCCAGCAGCTTTCTTGGCGGAGACTACGAGCAGTACTTC. It encodes CASSFLGGDYEQYF. Full variable domain (rest looked up from reference TRBV11-2 and TRBJ2-7): EAGVAQSPRYKIIEKRQSVAFWCNPISGHATLYWYQQILGQGPKLLIQFQNNGVVDDSQLPKDRFSAERLKGVDSTLKIQPAKLEDSAVYLCASSFLGGDYEQYFGPGTRLTVT.

By sample fraction, this clone is medium-sized. The chain is built from TRBV2 and TRBJ2-7; 11 nucleotides align to TRBD2. This CDR3 region has 14 residues. Germline CDR1 and CDR2: SNHLY and FYNNEI. V dropped 6 bases and J dropped 6; count of bases not matched to a gene: 7. CDR3 loop: CASRETSGTGEQYF. The CDR3 DNA is TGTGCCAGCAGGGAGACTAGCGGGACCGGCGAGCAGTACTTC.